This T cell receptor (beta chain) is from a study of T-cell memory formation after mild COVID-19. TCRdb used MiXCR to reprocess the 5' RACE reads, holding one entry per CDR3 protein. The profile shows roughly 340,000 distinct CDR3 sequences, roughly 20% of them singletons. This clonotype occurred a few times. No antigen is known for it. Deletions cut 4 bases from V and 7 bases from J, with 17 bases between. The CDR3 sequence is 15 residues long. CDR1 is SGHTA and CDR2 is FQGTGA in the germline V gene. Findings of the study overall: Clones that contracted from day 15 to 85 had balanced CD4/CD8; later expanders were CD4+ biased. Those CD4+ clones that contracted were mainly in CM and EM (CD8+ ones in EMRA).

The V call is TRBV7-3, the J call TRBJ2-1; D is tentatively TRBD1 or TRBD2 (6 bases each). This receptor was identified in a man aged 18 to 30 who had mild COVID-19 (a few samples of this study predate the infection). Cell type and time point are not known. Source material: PBMCs or a T cell subset sorted from them (not recorded which). The DNA for the CDR3 is TGTGCCAGCAGCTCCGGGGGATGGAGGGGGAATGAGCAGTTCTTC. It encodes CASSSGGWRGNEQFF.